These 30 T cell receptor beta chains came from one sample sequenced in a study of shared clonotypes between healthy human individuals. Data came from immunoSEQ multiplex PCR; TCRdb stores just in-frame clones and leaves some out. The sample shows approximately 480,000 clones, approximately 79% of them seen only once. The source material was PBMCs. All receptors derive from a woman in her 40s in good health. Some clones in this sample may be carry-over from other donors' samples.

V is TRBV5-1 and J is TRBJ2-2, with a tentative D call TRBD1 (5 bases). The CDR3 totals 16 residues. The V and J ends lost 5 bases and 3 bases respectively, with 17 bases between them. Germline V gene sequence: CDR1 SGHRS, CDR2 YFSETQ. Here the CDR3 reads CASSGAPGVDTGELFF. The CDR3 bases are TGCGCCAGCAGTGGGGCCCCGGGCGTAGACACCGGGGAGCTGTTTTTT.

The chain couples TRBV11-2 to TRBJ2-7; 8 bases map to TRBD2. CDR3 length: 15 residues. The germline V gene encodes CDR1 SGHAT and CDR2 FQNNGV. J gave up 0 bases and V 2 bases, and 3 bases lay outside the gene matches. The DNA for the CDR3 is TGTGCCAGCAGCTTAAGTCGGGAGGGCTCCTACGAGCAGTACTTC. This codes for CASSLSREGSYEQYF. The full variable domain, its missing parts supplied by reference TRBV11-2 and TRBJ2-7, is EAGVAQSPRYKIIEKRQSVAFWCNPISGHATLYWYQQILGQGPKLLIQFQNNGVVDDSQLPKDRFSAERLKGVDSTLKIQPAKLEDSAVYLCASSLSREGSYEQYFGPGTRLTVT.

The chain recombines TRBV7-9 with TRBJ2-2, with D unclear. Trimming removed 5 bases at V and 6 bases at J, with 13 bases between. Germline values: CDR1 SEHNR, CDR2 FQNEAQ (reference sequence). CDR3 length: 14 residues. CDR3 DNA sequence: TGTGCCAGCAGCCCCGCCCGCGGACCCGGGGAGCTGTTTTTT. It codes for CASSPARGPGELFF.

This sequence joins TRBV20-1 and TRBJ1-1, with D possibly TRBD1 on 5 matching bases. Trimming removed 4 bases from V and 5 bases from J, with 8 bases in between. The CDR3 contains 11 residues. CDR1 and CDR2 from the germline V gene are DFQATT and SNEGSKA (reference sequence). The CDR3 DNA is TGCAGTGCTAACAGGAGGACTGAAGCTTTCTTT. Protein sequence: CSANRRTEAFF.

With respect to this clone: Different DNA sequences within this sample yield the same CDR3. The genes are TRBV5-4 and TRBJ2-1; 7 bases fit TRBD2. The ends lost 0 bases at V and 5 bases at J; junction bases unmatched: 2. Germline CDR1 reads SGHNT; CDR2 reads YYREEE (reference sequence). The length of the CDR3 is 14 residues. The CDR3, as DNA: TGTGCCAGCAGCTTGGACCTAGCGGACAATGAGCAGTTCTTC. Amino acids: CASSLDLADNEQFF.

V usage is TRBV5-6 and J usage is TRBJ2-7, with TRBD2 identical over 8 bases. The germline V gene encodes CDR1 SGHDT and CDR2 YYEEEE. Trimming cost V 5 bases and J 0 bases; bases outside gene matches: 7. The CDR3 runs to 15 residues. For the CDR3, the DNA is TGTGCCAGCAGGGTGGGCGGGAGGCACTCCTACGAGCAGTACTTC. This sequence encodes CASRVGGRHSYEQYF.

The V gene is TRBV11-1, the J gene TRBJ2-7; tentatively, D is TRBD1 or TRBD2 (5 bases each). Germline loops: CDR1 SGHAT, CDR2 FQDESV (reference sequence). This CDR3 has 16 amino acids. V was clipped by 5 bases and J by 2 bases, with 19 bases between them. CDR3 in DNA: TGTGCCAGCAGCCTTAGGACACCACGGGGTACCTACGAGCAGTACTTC. It specifies CASSLRTPRGTYEQYF.

The J gene is TRBJ2-7, the V gene TRBV10-1, with 9 bases matching TRBD2. Trimming cost V 2 bases and J 6 bases; bases outside gene matches: 5. Germline V CDR1 and CDR2: WNHNN, SYGVQD (reference sequence). The CDR3 covers 14 residues. Here the CDR3 DNA reads TGCGCCAGCAGTGAGCTTGCGGGAGGGCGCGAGCAGTACTTC. Protein: CASSELAGGREQYF.

Comment on this clone: Within the sample, other DNA sequences also encode this same CDR3. V usage is TRBV5-1 and J usage is TRBJ1-1; a possible D gene is TRBD1 (6 bases). Per the germline V gene, CDR1 is SGHRS and CDR2 is YFSETQ. The CDR3 has 14 residues. The germline V and J ends were trimmed by 4 bases and 1 base, with 11 bases remaining between them. This chain's CDR3 is CASSPLQGNTEAFF. The CDR3 coding sequence is TGCGCCAGCAGCCCATTACAGGGGAACACTGAAGCTTTCTTT.

The V call is TRBV10-2, the J call TRBJ2-7; 9 nucleotides agree with TRBD1. The V gene's germline CDR1 is WSHSY and CDR2 SAAADI. The CDR3 is 17 amino acids. V lost 3 bases, J lost 3 bases, and 12 bases stayed unmatched. CDR3 residues: CASSDPFSPGQGYEQYF. The CDR3 DNA reads as TGCGCCAGCAGTGACCCTTTTAGCCCGGGACAGGGCTACGAGCAGTACTTC.

The gene calls are TRBV6-5 and TRBJ2-4; D is perhaps TRBD1 (5 bases). Germline V gives CDR1 MNHEY, CDR2 SVGAGI. This CDR3 is 14 amino acids long. V lost 2 bases, J lost 9 bases, and 14 bases lay in between. For the CDR3, the DNA is TGTGCCAGCAGTTACGGGGATAGGGGAAGCATTCAGTACTTC. This encodes CASSYGDRGSIQYF.

The rearrangement joins TRBV7-9 to TRBJ1-6; D call uncertain. The CDR3 loop spans 12 amino acids. The V gene lost 4 bases and the J gene lost 5 bases, with 3 bases spanning the gap. Germline V gene data show CDR1 as SEHNR and CDR2 as FQNEAQ (reference sequence). The CDR3 here is CASSSHNSPLHF. The CDR3 nucleotides are TGTGCCAGCAGCTCACATAATTCACCCCTCCACTTT.

This chain connects TRBV27 to TRBJ2-2; D is possibly TRBD1 (5 bases). Per germline, CDR1 MNHEY and CDR2 SMNVEV (reference sequence). This CDR3 comprises 16 residues. Trimming took off 3 bases at V and 1 base at J, with 12 bases between the two ends. The CDR3 sequence is CASSLDRQGNTGELFF. CDR3 bases: TGTGCCAGCAGTTTGGATCGTCAGGGGAACACCGGGGAGCTGTTTTTT.

This clone was counted a few times. The chain uses TRBV7-6 and TRBJ2-7, with a tentative D call TRBD1 (6 bases). This CDR3 has 13 residues. The V end was cut by 4 bases, the J end by 6 bases, with 13 bases between. The germline CDR1 and CDR2 sequences are SGHVS and FNYEAQ. Here the CDR3 reads CASSSLRTVEQYF. The CDR3 nucleotides are TGTGCCAGCAGCTCCCTTCGGACAGTCGAGCAGTACTTC.

This clone was observed a handful of times. The chain is built from TRBV28 and TRBJ2-5, with D unresolved. Trimming took off 7 bases at V and 7 bases at J, with 10 bases between the two ends. This CDR3 has 11 residues. Germline values: CDR1 MDHEN, CDR2 SYDVKM. CDR3 sequence: CASTMGWTQYF. The CDR3 nucleotides read TGTGCCAGCACTATGGGGTGGACCCAGTACTTC.

The J gene is TRBJ2-1, the V gene TRBV18; TRBD2 agrees at 8 bases. The germline V gene has CDR1 KGHSH and CDR2 LQKENI. The CDR3 runs to 15 residues. The V segment lost 1 base and the J segment 6 bases; nucleotides outside the gene matches: 5. In DNA form, the CDR3 reads TGTGCCAGCTCACCACAAGACGCGGGGGGCAATGAGCAGTTCTTC. Translated: CASSPQDAGGNEQFF.

This sequence joins TRBV9 and TRBJ1-3; D uncertain. V lost 4 bases and J lost 0, with 11 bases in between. Germline lookup yields CDR1 SGDLS and CDR2 YYNGEE. The CDR3 runs 15 residues. For the CDR3, the DNA is TGTGCCAGCAGCCCCCGCGGGAGCTCTGGAAACACCATATATTTT. This sequence encodes CASSPRGSSGNTIYF.

The chain combines TRBV2 with TRBJ2-1; the match to TRBD2 covers 10 bases. V was pared by 5 bases and J by 7 bases, with 5 bases of the junction left unmatched. This CDR3 region has 14 residues. Germline V gene lookup returns CDR1 SNHLY and CDR2 FYNNEI. CDR3 DNA sequence: TGTGCCAGCAGTCCAGCGGGAGGGCGGAATGAGCAGTTCTTC. Translating gives CASSPAGGRNEQFF.

The chain employs TRBV10-3 and TRBJ2-3, with a tentative D call TRBD2 (6 bases). The V gene's germline CDR1 is ENHRY and CDR2 SYGVKD. The CDR3 is 16 residues long. The V gene lost 8 bases and the J gene lost 2 bases, with 20 bases spanning the gap. The chain's CDR3 is CAIAGGYQTPTDTQYF. CDR3 in DNA: TGTGCCATCGCCGGGGGATACCAAACGCCCACAGATACGCAGTATTTT.

The chain couples TRBV4-1 to TRBJ2-1, with TRBD2 matching 9 bases. Germline CDR1 reads MGHRA; CDR2 reads YSYEKL. Unmatched junction bases numbered 8, after V lost 1 base and J lost 10 bases. CDR3 length: 15 amino acids. This CDR3 reads CASSQGLADGGEQFF. CDR3 in DNA: TGCGCCAGCAGCCAAGGACTAGCGGACGGGGGGGAGCAGTTCTTC.

The J gene is TRBJ2-1, the V gene TRBV9, with D possibly being TRBD1 (6 bases). Per the germline V gene, CDR1 is SGDLS and CDR2 is YYNGEE. Trimming shortened V by 0 bases and J by 0 bases, and 7 bases separated the two germline ends. The CDR3 runs to 15 residues. The CDR3 region has the DNA TGTGCCAGCAGCGTAGAGGGGGACTCCTACAATGAGCAGTTCTTC. This codes for CASSVEGDSYNEQFF.

V gene TRBV6-1 combines with J gene TRBJ2-7, with 9 bases identical to TRBD2. From germline, CDR1 is MNHNS and CDR2 SASEGT. CDR3 length: 14 residues. V lost 6 bases, J lost 1 base, and 4 bases stayed unmatched. CDR3 in amino acids: CASRVTSGSYEQYF. In DNA form, the CDR3 reads TGTGCCAGCAGAGTGACTAGCGGTTCCTACGAGCAGTACTTC.

The rearrangement joins TRBV7-9 to TRBJ2-4; D gene uncertain. The CDR3 contains 12 residues. V shed 1 base and J shed 7 bases, with 5 bases lying between them. CDR1 and CDR2 from the germline V gene are SEHNR and FQNEAQ (reference sequence). Here the CDR3 reads CASSLDANIQYF. The CDR3 DNA follows: TGTGCCAGCAGCTTAGACGCGAACATTCAGTACTTC.

This chain connects TRBV29-1 to TRBJ2-5, with D perhaps TRBD1 (5 bases). The germline V gene has CDR1 SQVTM and CDR2 ANQGSEA. The CDR3 runs to 13 residues. Trimming cost V 7 bases and J 1 base, with 13 bases left between them. This CDR3 reads CSAGVTAQETQYF. CDR3 nucleotides: TGCAGCGCTGGGGTGACAGCCCAAGAGACCCAGTACTTC.

The rearrangement uses TRBV4-1 and TRBJ2-1; weak D call: TRBD2 (6 bases). The CDR3 covers 14 residues. Germline CDR1 is MGHRA and CDR2 is YSYEKL. Trimming shortened V by 5 bases and J by 5 bases, and 13 bases separated the two germline ends. CDR3 in amino acids: CASSARLENNEQFF. In nucleotides, the CDR3 is TGCGCCAGCAGCGCACGACTAGAGAACAATGAGCAGTTCTTC.

The chain joins TRBV27 to TRBJ2-7; 8 positions match TRBD2. V shed 6 bases, J shed 4 bases, and the junction held 11 bases outside the gene matches. The CDR3 loop spans 15 amino acids. From germline, CDR1 is MNHEY and CDR2 SMNVEV (reference sequence). The CDR3: CASSPSGGRRYEQYF. CDR3 sequence (DNA): TGTGCCAGCAGCCCCTCCGGCGGGAGGAGGTACGAGCAGTACTTC.

The table lists this clone with a count of one. This chain joins TRBV7-2 and TRBJ2-1, with D possibly TRBD2 on 5 matching bases. The CDR3 totals 15 residues. Germline V gene lookup returns CDR1 SGHTA and CDR2 FQGNSA. The V and J ends lost 5 bases and 2 bases respectively, with 13 bases between them. CDR3 nucleotide sequence: TGTGCCAGCAGCGACAAGGACTCCCCCTACAATGAGCAGTTCTTC. Its protein product is CASSDKDSPYNEQFF.

J is TRBJ2-5 and V is TRBV11-2, with D tentatively TRBD1 or TRBD2 (5 bases each). The CDR3 covers 11 residues. Germline V gene data show CDR1 as SGHAT and CDR2 as FQNNGV. V lost 3 bases and J lost 7, with 6 bases in between. Here the CDR3 DNA reads TGTGCCAGCAGCTTCGGGGCGACCCAGTACTTC. Translating it yields CASSFGATQYF.

V usage is TRBV2 and J usage is TRBJ1-2, with 9 bases lining up with TRBD1. V was pared by 4 bases and J by 8 bases, with 2 bases of the junction left unmatched. CDR3 length: 12 amino acids. The germline CDR1 and CDR2 sequences are SNHLY and FYNNEI. CDR3 sequence reads: CASSGDREGYTF. The CDR3 DNA reads as TGTGCCAGCAGTGGGGACAGGGAAGGCTACACCTTC. Using reference TRBV2 and TRBJ1-2 for the parts outside the CDR3, the full variable domain is EPEVTQTPSHQVTQMGQEVILRCVPISNHLYFYWYRQILGQKVEFLVSFYNNEISEKSEIFDDQFSVERPDGSNFTLKIRSTKLEDSAMYFCASSGDREGYTFGSGTRLTVV.

V gene TRBV28 combines with J gene TRBJ2-3; a possible D gene is TRBD1 (5 bases). This CDR3 has 14 amino acids. The V end was cut by 7 bases, the J end by 9 bases, with 20 bases between. Germline loops: CDR1 MDHEN, CDR2 SYDVKM. The CDR3 DNA is TGTGCCAGCACTACTGGCGTAGGGGCAAGGACGCAGTATTTT. It encodes CASTTGVGARTQYF. The whole variable domain, filled in from reference TRBV28 and TRBJ2-3, reads DVKVTQSSRYLVKRTGEKVFLECVQDMDHENMFWYRQDPGLGLRLIYFSYDVKMKEKGDIPEGYSVSREKKERFSLILESASTNQTSMYLCASTTGVGARTQYFGPGTRLTVL.